A single sample gave rise to the 14 T cell receptor beta chains below, sequenced in a study of identifying expanded T cells in peripheral blood. TCRdb's table, derived via immunoSEQ multiplex PCR, lists solely in-frame clones and lacks some. The sample yields over 75,000 clones, about nine tenths seen once. The specimen sequenced was blood. These receptors were collected from a person aged 18-70 years in good health.

The rearrangement joins TRBV5-4 to TRBJ2-7; possible D gene TRBD2, 6 bases. Trimming left V 4 bases short and J 1 base short, with 12 bases between. Germline CDR1 reads SGHNT; CDR2 reads YYREEE (reference sequence). This CDR3 comprises 14 residues. Here the CDR3 DNA reads TGTGCCAGCAGCGGGGAGGCAGGGTCCTACGAGCAGTACTTC. Translation gives CASSGEAGSYEQYF.

The J gene is TRBJ2-1, the V gene TRBV6-6; the D is unclear. Between the trimmed V and J ends, which lost 0 bases and 6 bases, there was a span of 3 bases. This CDR3 comprises 12 residues. The germline V gene has CDR1 MNHNY and CDR2 SVGAGI (reference sequence). The CDR3: CASSYSPNEQFF. The DNA for the CDR3 is TGTGCCAGCAGTTACTCCCCCAATGAGCAGTTCTTC.

This clone was detected only a few times. The rearrangement joins TRBV28 to TRBJ2-7, with 7 bases that match TRBD2. Germline V gene sequence: CDR1 MDHEN, CDR2 SYDVKM. The trim removed 2 bases at V and 6 bases at J, leaving 10 bases unmatched. The length of the CDR3 is 15 residues. CDR3 protein: CASSLLAGVSAEQYF. DNA for the CDR3: TGTGCCAGCAGTTTACTCGCGGGAGTATCAGCCGAGCAGTACTTC.

The rearrangement links TRBV15 to TRBJ2-7; TRBD2 might be the D (6 bases). This CDR3 has 14 amino acids. The germline V gene encodes CDR1 LNHNV and CDR2 YYDKDF (reference sequence). V was shortened by 3 bases and J by 3 bases, with 12 bases between the two germline ends. The CDR3 region is CATSSHLRDYEQYF. In DNA, the CDR3 is TGTGCCACCAGCAGCCACCTGCGGGACTACGAGCAGTACTTC.

The chain carries TRBV7-2 and TRBJ2-1; 8 nucleotides align to TRBD2. CDR1 SGHTA and CDR2 FQGNSA come from the germline V gene. The V gene end was trimmed by 1 base and the J gene end by 9 bases; junction bases not matched to a gene: 2. The CDR3 is made up of 13 amino acids. The chain's CDR3 is CASSLVREGEQFF. The CDR3 bases are TGTGCCAGCAGCTTAGTTCGGGAGGGTGAGCAGTTCTTC.

This sequence joins TRBV7-8 and TRBJ2-7; 8 nucleotides align to TRBD2. After removal of 5 bases from V and 7 bases from J, the junction contained 10 bases not matched to a gene. The CDR3 length is 14 residues. Looked up from germline, CDR1 is SGHVS and CDR2 is FQNEAQ. This CDR3 reads CASSPGTRAGEQYF. In nucleotides, the CDR3 is TGTGCCAGCAGCCCGGGGACTAGAGCGGGGGAGCAGTACTTC.

The chain uses TRBV5-8 and TRBJ2-7, with D perhaps matching TRBD1 (6 bases). The CDR3 totals 15 residues. The germline CDR1 and CDR2 sequences are SGHTS and YDEGEE. V was clipped by 3 bases and J by 5 bases, with 18 bases between them. The CDR3: CASSSPLGGVNEQYF. CDR3 DNA: TGTGCCAGCAGCTCTCCTCTAGGGGGTGTCAACGAGCAGTACTTC.

This sequence joins TRBV18 and TRBJ2-6, with TRBD2 identical over 7 bases. Germline CDR1 reads KGHSH; CDR2 reads LQKENI. The trim removed 1 base at V and 2 bases at J, leaving 5 bases unmatched. The length of the CDR3 is 17 residues. CDR3 DNA sequence: TGTGCCAGCTCACCACGAAGGGAGGGTGCTGGGGCCAACGTCCTGACTTTC. Translating it yields CASSPRREGAGANVLTF.

V is TRBV29-1 and J is TRBJ2-1; D is ambiguous. The CDR3 contains 16 residues. Between the trimmed V and J ends, which lost 0 bases and 2 bases, there was a span of 14 bases. Per germline, CDR1 SQVTM and CDR2 ANQGSEA. CDR3 DNA: TGCAGCGTTGAAGAGGGATGGACCGCCGCCTACAATGAGCAGTTCTTC. This translates into CSVEEGWTAAYNEQFF.

This chain links TRBV6-1 with TRBJ2-2; no reliable D call. The germline V and J ends were trimmed by 2 bases and 7 bases, with 14 bases remaining between them. The CDR3 is 15 amino acids. The germline V gene encodes CDR1 MNHNS and CDR2 SASEGT. The CDR3 DNA reads TGTGCCAGCAGTGAAAAGTCAGGCGAGTACGGGGAGCTGTTTTTT. As protein: CASSEKSGEYGELFF.

In its sample, this clone was seen once. V gene TRBV7-2 combines with J gene TRBJ1-6; TRBD1 aligns across 7 bases. CDR1 is SGHTA and CDR2 is FQGNSA in the germline V gene. This CDR3 has 15 amino acids. Unmatched junction bases numbered 14, after V lost 5 bases and J lost 13 bases. The DNA of the CDR3 is TGTGCCAGCAGCAAGAACAGGGGCCAGGGGAGTCCCCTCCACTTT. Its protein product is CASSKNRGQGSPLHF. The whole variable domain, remainder taken from reference TRBV7-2 and TRBJ1-6, is GAGVSQSPSNKVTEKGKDVELRCDPISGHTALYWYRQSLGQGLEFLIYFQGNSAPDKSGLPSDRFSAERTGGSVSTLTIQRTQQEDSAVYLCASSKNRGQGSPLHFGNGTRLTVT.

This clone was recorded only once. The genes are TRBV5-4 and TRBJ2-5; D might be TRBD1 (6 bases). From germline, CDR1 is SGHNT and CDR2 YYREEE (reference sequence). The germline V and J ends were trimmed by 4 bases and 0 bases, with 13 bases remaining between them. The CDR3 is 15 residues long. CDR3 in amino acids: CASSRTAVYQETQYF. CDR3 coding DNA: TGTGCCAGCAGCCGGACAGCCGTTTACCAAGAGACCCAGTACTTC. The entire variable domain, with the rest obtained from reference TRBV5-4 and TRBJ2-5, is as follows: ETGVTQSPTHLIKTRGQQVTLRCSSQSGHNTVSWYQQALGQGPQFIFQYYREEENGRGNFPPRFSGLQFPNYSSELNVNALELDDSALYLCASSRTAVYQETQYFGPGTRLLVL.

This chain uses TRBV6-5 with TRBJ2-2, with 7 bases matching TRBD1. Trimming took 6 bases from V and 1 from J; bases not matched to a gene: 5. Germline V CDR1 and CDR2: MNHEY, SVGAGI. This CDR3 spans 15 amino acids. CDR3 protein: CASSLTGKNTGELFF. The CDR3, as DNA: TGTGCCAGCAGCCTGACAGGGAAGAACACCGGGGAGCTGTTTTTT.

The chain combines TRBV4-2 with TRBJ2-1; D may match TRBD1 or TRBD2 (5 bases each). The CDR3 length is 17 residues. Looked up from germline, CDR1 is LGHNA and CDR2 is YNFKEQ. The V end was cut by 0 bases, the J end by 8 bases, with 20 bases between. DNA of the CDR3: TGTGCCAGCAGCCAAGACACGGGGCTCGGAGGACGGCATGAGCAGTTCTTC. Translation gives CASSQDTGLGGRHEQFF.